This T cell receptor (beta chain) was sequenced for a study of blood T cell repertoires in COVID-19. Turning to the study itself: The origin of the acute and convalescent COVID-19 samples was the United States, Italy and Spain. PBMCs, B-cell-depleted T cells, or T cells provided the cDNA or gDNA that made up the material.

Original analysis: Reference gene primer amplification gave estimated nucleated cell counts. Generated by immunoSEQ multiplex PCR, the TCRdb table keeps only in-frame clones and is missing some. V and J calls and clone size are copied from that table; D and trimming were computed from the DNA. Here the sample spans around 120,000 clones, roughly 80% being singletons. The CDR3 length is 16 residues. V was clipped by 0 bases and J by 4 bases; unmatched bases: 4. The germline gives CDR1 SGHAT, CDR2 FQNNGV. This sequence joins TRBV11-2 and TRBJ1-3, with TRBD1 matching over 9 bases. Sequences were obtained from peripheral blood. The source is a man aged 70 or older with active or convalescent COVID-19. The CDR3 nucleotides read TGTGCCAGCAGCTTAGAGCGGGGACAGGGAGGAAACACCATATATTTT. It translates to CASSLERGQGGNTIYF.